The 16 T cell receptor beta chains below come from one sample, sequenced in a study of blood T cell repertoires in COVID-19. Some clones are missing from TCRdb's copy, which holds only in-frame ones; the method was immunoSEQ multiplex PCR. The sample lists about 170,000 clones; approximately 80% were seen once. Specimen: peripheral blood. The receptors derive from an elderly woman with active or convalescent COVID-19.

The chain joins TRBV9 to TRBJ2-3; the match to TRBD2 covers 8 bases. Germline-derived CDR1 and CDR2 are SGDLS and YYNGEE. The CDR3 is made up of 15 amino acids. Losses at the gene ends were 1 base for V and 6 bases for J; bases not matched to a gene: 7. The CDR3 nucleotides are TGTGCCAGCAGCGTATGGGGCGGGGGGTCGGATACGCAGTATTTT. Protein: CASSVWGGGSDTQYF.

CDR3 nucleotides: TGTGCCAGCAGTGACTTGGGATCCGGACAGGGGAACACTGAAGCTTTCTTT. The encoded protein is CASSDLGSGQGNTEAFF. The chain is built from TRBV6-2 or TRBV6-3 and TRBJ1-1; 8 bases are a match to TRBD1. This CDR3 comprises 17 residues. From germline, CDR1 is MNHEY and CDR2 SVGEGT. The J segment lost 1 base and the V segment lost 5 bases, leaving 12 bases of the junction unmatched.

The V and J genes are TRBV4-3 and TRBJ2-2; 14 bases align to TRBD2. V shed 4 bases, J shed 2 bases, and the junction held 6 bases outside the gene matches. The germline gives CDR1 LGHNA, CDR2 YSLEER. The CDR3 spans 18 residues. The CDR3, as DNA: TGCGCCAGCAGCCCCGGGACTAGCGGGGGTACTAACACCGGGGAGCTGTTTTTT. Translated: CASSPGTSGGTNTGELFF.

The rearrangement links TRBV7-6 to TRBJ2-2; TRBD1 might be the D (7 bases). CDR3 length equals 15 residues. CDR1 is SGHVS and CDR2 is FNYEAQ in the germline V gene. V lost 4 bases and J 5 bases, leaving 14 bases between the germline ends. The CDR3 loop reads CASSSRQGGTGELFF. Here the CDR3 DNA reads TGTGCCAGCAGCTCGCGACAGGGAGGAACCGGGGAGCTGTTTTTT.

Written as DNA, the CDR3 is TGTGCCAGCAGCTTAGATCAGGGGACAGACGGCTACACCTTC. It encodes CASSLDQGTDGYTF. The V and J genes are TRBV11-3 and TRBJ1-2; 7 bases are a match to TRBD1. The germline CDR1 and CDR2 sequences are SGHNT and YENEEA. Unmatched junction bases numbered 6, after V lost 0 bases and J lost 8 bases. The CDR3 is made up of 14 amino acids. Combining the CDR3 with reference TRBV11-3 and TRBJ1-2 gives the whole variable domain EAGVVQSPRYKIIEKKQPVAFWCNPISGHNTLYWYLQNLGQGPELLIRYENEEAVDDSQLPKDRFSAERLKGVDSTLKIQPAELGDSAVYLCASSLDQGTDGYTFGSGTRLTVV.

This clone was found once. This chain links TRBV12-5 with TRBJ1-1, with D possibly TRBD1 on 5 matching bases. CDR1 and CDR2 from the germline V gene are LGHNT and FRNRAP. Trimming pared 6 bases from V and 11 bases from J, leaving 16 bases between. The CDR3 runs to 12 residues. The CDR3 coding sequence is TGTGCTAGTGGGAGTGGGGTGGGGACTGCTTTCTTT. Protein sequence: CASGSGVGTAFF.

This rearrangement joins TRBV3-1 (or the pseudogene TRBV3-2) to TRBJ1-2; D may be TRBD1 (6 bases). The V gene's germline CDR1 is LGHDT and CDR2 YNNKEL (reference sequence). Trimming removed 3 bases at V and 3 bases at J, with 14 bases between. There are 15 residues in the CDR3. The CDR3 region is CASSHAPGADYGYTF. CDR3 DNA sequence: TGTGCCAGCAGCCACGCCCCAGGGGCTGACTATGGCTACACCTTC.

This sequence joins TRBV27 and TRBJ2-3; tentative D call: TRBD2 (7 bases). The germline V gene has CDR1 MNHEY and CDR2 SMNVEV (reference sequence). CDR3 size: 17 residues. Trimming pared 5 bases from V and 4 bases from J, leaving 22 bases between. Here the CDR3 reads CASSPRGRGTSADTQYF. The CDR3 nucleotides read TGTGCCAGCAGTCCTCGGGGGCGGGGGACTTCTGCAGATACGCAGTATTTT.

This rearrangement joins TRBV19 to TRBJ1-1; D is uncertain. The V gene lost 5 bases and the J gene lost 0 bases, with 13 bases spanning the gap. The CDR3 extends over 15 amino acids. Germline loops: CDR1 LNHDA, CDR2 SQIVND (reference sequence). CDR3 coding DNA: TGTGCCAGTAGTTCCGTTGGGCGGGTGAACACTGAAGCTTTCTTT. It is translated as CASSSVGRVNTEAFF.

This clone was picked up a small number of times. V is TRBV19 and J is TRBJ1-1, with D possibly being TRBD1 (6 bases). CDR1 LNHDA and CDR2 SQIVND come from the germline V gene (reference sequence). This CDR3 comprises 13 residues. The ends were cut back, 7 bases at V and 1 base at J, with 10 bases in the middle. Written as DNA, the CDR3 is TGTGCCAGTAAGGACAGAGGGAACACTGAAGCTTTCTTT. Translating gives CASKDRGNTEAFF.

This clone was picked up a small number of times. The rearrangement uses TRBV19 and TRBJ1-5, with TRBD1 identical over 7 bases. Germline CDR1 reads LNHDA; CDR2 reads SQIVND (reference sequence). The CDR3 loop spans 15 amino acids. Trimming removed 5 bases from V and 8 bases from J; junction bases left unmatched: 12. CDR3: CASSLEGAGGKPQHF. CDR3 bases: TGTGCCAGTAGTCTCGAAGGGGCAGGGGGGAAGCCCCAGCATTTT.

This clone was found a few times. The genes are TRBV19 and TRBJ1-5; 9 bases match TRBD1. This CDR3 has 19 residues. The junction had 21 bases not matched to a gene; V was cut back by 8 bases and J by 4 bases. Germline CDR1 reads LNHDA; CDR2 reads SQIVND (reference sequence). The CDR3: CASASRGQGWPLANQPQHF. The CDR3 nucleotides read TGTGCCAGTGCTAGTAGGGGACAGGGATGGCCCCTCGCTAATCAGCCCCAGCATTTT.

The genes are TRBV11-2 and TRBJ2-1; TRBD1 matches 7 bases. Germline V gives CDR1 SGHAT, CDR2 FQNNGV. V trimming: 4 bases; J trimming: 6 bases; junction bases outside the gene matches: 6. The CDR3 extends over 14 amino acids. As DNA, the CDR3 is TGTGCCAGCAGCTACCAACAGGGGTTCAATGAGCAGTTCTTC. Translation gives CASSYQQGFNEQFF.

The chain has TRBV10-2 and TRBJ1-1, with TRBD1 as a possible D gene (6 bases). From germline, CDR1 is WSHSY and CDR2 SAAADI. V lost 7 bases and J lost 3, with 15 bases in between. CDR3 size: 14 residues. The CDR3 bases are TGCGCCAGCACCCTCAGGGGCATTGACACTGAAGCTTTCTTT. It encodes CASTLRGIDTEAFF.

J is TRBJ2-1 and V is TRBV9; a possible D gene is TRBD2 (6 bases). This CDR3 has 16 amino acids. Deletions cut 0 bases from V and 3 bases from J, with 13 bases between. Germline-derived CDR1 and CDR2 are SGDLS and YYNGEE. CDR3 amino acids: CASSVERRGLYNEQFF. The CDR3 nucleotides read TGTGCCAGCAGCGTAGAGAGGCGGGGACTCTACAATGAGCAGTTCTTC.

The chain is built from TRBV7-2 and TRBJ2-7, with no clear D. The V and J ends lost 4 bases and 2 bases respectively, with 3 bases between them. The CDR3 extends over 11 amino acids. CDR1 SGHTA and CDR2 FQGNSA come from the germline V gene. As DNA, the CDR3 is TGTGCCAGCAGCTCAGCCTACGAGCAGTACTTC. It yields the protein CASSSAYEQYF.